This entry describes one TCR beta chain. Its matching antigen is unknown. Prepared libraries of TCR beta cDNA carried unique molecular identifiers. There were roughly 0.9 to 10 million T cells, and 510,000 or so cDNA molecules came from them. TCRdb re-derived calls from the PCR reads in MiXCR, one entry per CDR3 protein. This sample carries roughly 410,000 distinct CDR3 sequences, around a third of them seen once, and the ten largest clones take roughly 13%. The source of the sample is a study of post-analysis software for immune sequencing data. Study-level background: There were relapsing-remitting, secondary progressive and progressive-relapsing multiple sclerosis among the disease courses included.

Study-level findings and limits: When the samples were clustered directly with F measure, those that had been prepared in the same batch showed strong co-clustering. In multiple sclerosis, normalized Chao1 diversity was significantly below that of controls. Five or six TRBV segments, TRBV5-6, TRBV5-1 and TRBV20-1 among them, were found more frequent in patients than controls.

Looked up from germline, CDR1 is MGHRA and CDR2 is YSYEKL. This CDR3 has 15 amino acids. V was clipped by 0 bases and J by 8 bases, with 16 bases between them. The gene calls are TRBV4-1 and TRBJ1-2, with D possibly matching TRBD1 (6 bases). The clonotype originates from a girl aged 5 to 17 with multiple sclerosis. Sequencing was carried out using blood. CDR3 nucleotides: TGCGCCAGCAGCCAAGATTTATCGGGGGCATGGGGCTACACCTTC. Translating it yields CASSQDLSGAWGYTF.